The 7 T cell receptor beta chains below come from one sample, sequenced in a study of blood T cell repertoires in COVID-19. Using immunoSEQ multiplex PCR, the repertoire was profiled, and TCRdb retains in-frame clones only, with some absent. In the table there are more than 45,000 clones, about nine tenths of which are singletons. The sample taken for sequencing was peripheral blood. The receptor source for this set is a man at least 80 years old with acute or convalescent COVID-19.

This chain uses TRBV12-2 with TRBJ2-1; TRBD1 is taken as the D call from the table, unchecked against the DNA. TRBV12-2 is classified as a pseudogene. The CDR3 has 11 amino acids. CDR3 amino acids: CASRWFSEQFF. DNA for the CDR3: TGTGCAAGTCGCTGGTTCAGTGAGCAGTTCTTC.

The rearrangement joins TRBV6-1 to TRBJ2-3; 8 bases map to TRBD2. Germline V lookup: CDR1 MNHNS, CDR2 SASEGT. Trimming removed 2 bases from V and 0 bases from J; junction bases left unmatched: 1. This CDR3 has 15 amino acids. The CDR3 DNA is TGTGCCAGCAGTGAATCGGGGGGGAGCACAGATACGCAGTATTTT. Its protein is CASSESGGSTDTQYF.

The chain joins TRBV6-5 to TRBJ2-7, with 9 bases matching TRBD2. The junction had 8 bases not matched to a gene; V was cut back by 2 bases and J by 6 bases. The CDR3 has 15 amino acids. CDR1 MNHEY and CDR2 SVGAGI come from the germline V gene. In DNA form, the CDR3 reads TGTGCCAGCAGTTACGGGGCTAGCGGGGCGTCCGAGCAGTACTTC. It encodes CASSYGASGASEQYF.

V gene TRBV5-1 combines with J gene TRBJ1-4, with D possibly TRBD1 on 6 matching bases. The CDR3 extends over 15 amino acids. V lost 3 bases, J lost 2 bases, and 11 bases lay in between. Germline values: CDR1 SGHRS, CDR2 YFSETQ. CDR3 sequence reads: CASSSHQGTNEKLFF. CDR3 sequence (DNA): TGCGCCAGCAGCTCCCACCAGGGGACTAATGAAAAACTGTTTTTT.

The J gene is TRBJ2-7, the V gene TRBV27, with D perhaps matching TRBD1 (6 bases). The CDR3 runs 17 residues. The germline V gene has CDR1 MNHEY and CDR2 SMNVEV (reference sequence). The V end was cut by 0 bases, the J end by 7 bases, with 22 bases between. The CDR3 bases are TGTGCCAGCAGTTTATCGTTATACAGGGCCGGGTTTGAGGAGCAGTACTTC. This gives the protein CASSLSLYRAGFEEQYF.

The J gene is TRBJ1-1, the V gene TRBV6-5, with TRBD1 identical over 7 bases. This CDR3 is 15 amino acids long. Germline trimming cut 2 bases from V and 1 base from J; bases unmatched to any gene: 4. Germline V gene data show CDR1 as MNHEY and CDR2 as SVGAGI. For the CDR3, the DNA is TGTGCCAGCAGTTACGGGACAGCATCGAACACTGAAGCTTTCTTT. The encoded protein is CASSYGTASNTEAFF.

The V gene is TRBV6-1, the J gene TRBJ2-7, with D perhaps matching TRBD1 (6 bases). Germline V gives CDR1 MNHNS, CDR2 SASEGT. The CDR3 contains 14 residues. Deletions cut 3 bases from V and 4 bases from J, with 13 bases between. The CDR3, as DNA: TGTGCCAGCAGTGATCTACGAAGGGGGTACGAGCAGTACTTC. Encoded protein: CASSDLRRGYEQYF.